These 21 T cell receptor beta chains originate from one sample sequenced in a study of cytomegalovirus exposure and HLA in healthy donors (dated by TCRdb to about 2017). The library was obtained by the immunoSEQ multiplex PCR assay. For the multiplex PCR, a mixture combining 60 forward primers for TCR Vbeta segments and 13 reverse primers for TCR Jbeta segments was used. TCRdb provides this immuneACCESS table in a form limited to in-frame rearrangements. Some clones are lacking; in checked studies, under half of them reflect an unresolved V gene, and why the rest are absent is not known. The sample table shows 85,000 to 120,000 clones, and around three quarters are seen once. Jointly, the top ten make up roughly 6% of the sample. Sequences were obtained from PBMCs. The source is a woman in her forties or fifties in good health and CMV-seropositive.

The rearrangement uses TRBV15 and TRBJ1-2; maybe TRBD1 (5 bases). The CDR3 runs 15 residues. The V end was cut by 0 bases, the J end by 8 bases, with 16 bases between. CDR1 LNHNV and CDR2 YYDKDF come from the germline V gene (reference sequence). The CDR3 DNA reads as TGTGCCACCAGCAGAGATTCCCAGGGTATTTGGGGCTACACCTTC. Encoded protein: CATSRDSQGIWGYTF.

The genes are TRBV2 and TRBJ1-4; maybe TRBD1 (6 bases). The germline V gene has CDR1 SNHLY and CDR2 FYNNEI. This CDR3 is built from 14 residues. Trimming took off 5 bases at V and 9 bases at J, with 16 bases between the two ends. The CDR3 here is CASSPRTDRKKLFF. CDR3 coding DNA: TGTGCCAGCAGTCCTCGTACAGACAGGAAAAAACTGTTTTTT. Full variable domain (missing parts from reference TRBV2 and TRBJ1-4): EPEVTQTPSHQVTQMGQEVILRCVPISNHLYFYWYRQILGQKVEFLVSFYNNEISEKSEIFDDQFSVERPDGSNFTLKIRSTKLEDSAMYFCASSPRTDRKKLFFGSGTQLSVL.

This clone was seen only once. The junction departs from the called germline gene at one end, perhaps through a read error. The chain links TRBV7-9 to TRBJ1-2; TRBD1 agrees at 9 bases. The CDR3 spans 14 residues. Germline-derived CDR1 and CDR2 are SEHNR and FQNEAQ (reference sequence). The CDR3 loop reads CSSSPAGTGYGYTF. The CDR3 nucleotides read TGTTCCAGCAGCCCCGCCGGGACAGGGTATGGCTACACCTTC. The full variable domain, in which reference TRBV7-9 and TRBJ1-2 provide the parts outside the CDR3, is DTGVSQNPRHKITKRGQNVTFRCDPISEHNRLYWYRQTLGQGPEFLTYFQNEAQLEKSRLLSDRFSAERPKGSFSTLEIQRTEQGDSAMYLCSSSPAGTGYGYTFGSGTRLTVV.

DNA for the CDR3: TGTGCCAGCAGCCAGGACAGGGAAGAGCAGTTCTTC. Translation: CASSQDREEQFF. The V and J genes are TRBV7-9 and TRBJ2-1; 8 bases align to TRBD1. V was clipped by 5 bases and J by 10 bases; unmatched bases: 4. Germline CDR1 and CDR2: SEHNR and FQNEAQ (reference sequence). The CDR3 loop spans 12 amino acids.

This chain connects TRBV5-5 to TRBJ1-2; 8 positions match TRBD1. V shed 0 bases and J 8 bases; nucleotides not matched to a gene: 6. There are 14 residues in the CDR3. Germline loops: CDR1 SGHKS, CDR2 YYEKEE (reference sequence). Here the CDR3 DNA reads TGTGCCAGCAGCTTGGAGGACAGGGCGCTAGGCTACACCTTC. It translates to CASSLEDRALGYTF. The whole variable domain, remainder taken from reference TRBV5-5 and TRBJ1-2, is DAGVTQSPTHLIKTRGQQVTLRCSPISGHKSVSWYQQVLGQGPQFIFQYYEKEERGRGNFPDRFSARQFPNYSSELNVNALLLGDSALYLCASSLEDRALGYTFGSGTRLTVV.

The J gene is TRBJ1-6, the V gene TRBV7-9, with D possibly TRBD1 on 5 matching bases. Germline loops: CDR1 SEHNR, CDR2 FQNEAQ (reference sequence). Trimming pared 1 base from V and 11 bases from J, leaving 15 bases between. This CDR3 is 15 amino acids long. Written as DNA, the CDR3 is TGTGCCAGCAGCTTAGGTGTCCCAGGGAATACACCCCTCCACTTT. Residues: CASSLGVPGNTPLHF. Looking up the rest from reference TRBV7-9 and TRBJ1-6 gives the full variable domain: DTGVSQNPRHKITKRGQNVTFRCDPISEHNRLYWYRQTLGQGPEFLTYFQNEAQLEKSRLLSDRFSAERPKGSFSTLEIQRTEQGDSAMYLCASSLGVPGNTPLHFGNGTRLTVT.

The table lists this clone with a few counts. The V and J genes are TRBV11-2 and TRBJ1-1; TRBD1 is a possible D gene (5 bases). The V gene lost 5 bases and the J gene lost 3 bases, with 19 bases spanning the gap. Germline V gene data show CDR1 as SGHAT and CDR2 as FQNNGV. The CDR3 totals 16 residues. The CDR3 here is CASSPSRGEKDTEAFF. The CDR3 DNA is TGTGCCAGCAGCCCCTCCCGGGGGGAAAAGGACACTGAAGCTTTCTTT.

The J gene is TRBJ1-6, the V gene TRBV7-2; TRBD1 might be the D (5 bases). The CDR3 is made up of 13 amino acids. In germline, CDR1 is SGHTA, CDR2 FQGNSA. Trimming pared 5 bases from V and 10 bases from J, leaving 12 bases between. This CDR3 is CASSLGGSSPLHF. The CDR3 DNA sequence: TGTGCCAGCAGCCTGGGGGGGTCCTCACCCCTCCACTTT.

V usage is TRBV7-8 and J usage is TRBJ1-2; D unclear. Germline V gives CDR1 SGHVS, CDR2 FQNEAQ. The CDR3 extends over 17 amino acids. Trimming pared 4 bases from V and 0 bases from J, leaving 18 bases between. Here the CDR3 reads CASSSKHWGEANYGYTF. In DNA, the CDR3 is TGTGCCAGCAGCTCAAAACATTGGGGAGAAGCTAACTATGGCTACACCTTC.

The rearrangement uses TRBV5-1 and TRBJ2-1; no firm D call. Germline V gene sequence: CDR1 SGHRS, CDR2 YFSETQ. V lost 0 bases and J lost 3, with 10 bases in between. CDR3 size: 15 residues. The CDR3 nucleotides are TGCGCCAGCAGCTTGGCACAAACAGACTACAATGAGCAGTTCTTC. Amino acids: CASSLAQTDYNEQFF.

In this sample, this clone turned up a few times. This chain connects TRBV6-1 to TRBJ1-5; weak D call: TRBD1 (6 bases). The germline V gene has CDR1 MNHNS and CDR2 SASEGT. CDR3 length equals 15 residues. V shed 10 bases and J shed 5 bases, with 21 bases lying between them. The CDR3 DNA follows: TGTGCCACCGTCCAAGGACAGTTCGGGGATCAGCCCCAGCATTTT. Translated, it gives CATVQGQFGDQPQHF.

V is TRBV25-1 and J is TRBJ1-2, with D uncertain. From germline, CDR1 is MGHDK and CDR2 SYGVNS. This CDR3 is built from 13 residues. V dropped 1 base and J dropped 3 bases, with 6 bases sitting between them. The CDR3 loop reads CASSEWQYYGYTF. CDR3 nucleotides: TGTGCCAGCAGTGAATGGCAGTACTATGGCTACACCTTC.

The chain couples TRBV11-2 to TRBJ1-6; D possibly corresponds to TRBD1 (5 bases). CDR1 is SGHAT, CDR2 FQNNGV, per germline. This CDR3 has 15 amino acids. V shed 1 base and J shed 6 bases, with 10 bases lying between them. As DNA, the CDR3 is TGTGCCAGCAGCTTAGCCCAGGGAGGTAATTCACCCCTCCACTTT. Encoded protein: CASSLAQGGNSPLHF.

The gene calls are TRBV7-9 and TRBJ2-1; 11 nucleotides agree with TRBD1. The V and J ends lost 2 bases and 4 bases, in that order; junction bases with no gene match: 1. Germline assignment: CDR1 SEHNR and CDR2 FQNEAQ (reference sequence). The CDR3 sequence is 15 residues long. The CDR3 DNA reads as TGTGCCAGCAGCTTAAGGGACAGGGGGTACAATGAGCAGTTCTTC. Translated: CASSLRDRGYNEQFF.

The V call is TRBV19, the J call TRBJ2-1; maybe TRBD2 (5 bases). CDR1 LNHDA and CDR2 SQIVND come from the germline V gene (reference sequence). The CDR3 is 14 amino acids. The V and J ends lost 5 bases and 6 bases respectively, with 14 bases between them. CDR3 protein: CASSVSSLPNEQFF. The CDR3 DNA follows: TGTGCCAGTAGTGTGTCTAGCCTCCCCAATGAGCAGTTCTTC.

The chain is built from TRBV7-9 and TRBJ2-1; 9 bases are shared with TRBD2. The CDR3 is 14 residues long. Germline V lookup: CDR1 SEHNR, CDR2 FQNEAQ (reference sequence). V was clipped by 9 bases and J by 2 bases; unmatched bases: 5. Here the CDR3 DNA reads TGTGCCAGTCTCCTAGCGGGGACCTACAATGAGCAGTTCTTC. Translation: CASLLAGTYNEQFF.

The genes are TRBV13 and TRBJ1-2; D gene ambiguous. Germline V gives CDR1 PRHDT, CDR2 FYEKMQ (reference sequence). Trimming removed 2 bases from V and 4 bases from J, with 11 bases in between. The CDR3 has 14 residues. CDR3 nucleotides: TGTGCCAGCAGCTTAAGACGGGAAGTCTATGGCTACACCTTC. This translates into CASSLRREVYGYTF.

Written as DNA, the CDR3 is TGTGCCAGCAGTTTACGGCCAGGGGACCTTCATAGCAATCAGCCCCAGCATTTT. It is translated as CASSLRPGDLHSNQPQHF. The chain employs TRBV28 and TRBJ1-5, with D possibly matching TRBD1 (6 bases). V was shortened by 2 bases and J by 0 bases, with 17 bases between the two germline ends. The CDR3 is 18 amino acids. Germline CDR1 is MDHEN and CDR2 is SYDVKM.

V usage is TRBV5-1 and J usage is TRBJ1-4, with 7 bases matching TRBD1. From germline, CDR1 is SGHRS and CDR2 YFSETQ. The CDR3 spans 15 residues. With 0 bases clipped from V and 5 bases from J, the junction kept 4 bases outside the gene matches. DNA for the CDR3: TGCGCCAGCAGCTTGGCGGGACAGCTAAATGAAAAACTGTTTTTT. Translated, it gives CASSLAGQLNEKLFF.

CDR3 coding DNA: TGTGCCTGGAGTGTACGACAGTTGAATGGCTACACCTTC. It yields the protein CAWSVRQLNGYTF. The chain links TRBV30 to TRBJ1-2, with D perhaps TRBD1 (5 bases). With 0 bases removed from V and 6 bases from J, the gap between germline ends came to 11 bases. CDR1 is GTSNPN, CDR2 SVGIG, per germline (reference sequence). The CDR3 has 13 amino acids.

The CDR3 sequence: CASSPIRGLRAFF. The CDR3 DNA follows: TGCGCCAGCAGCCCAATCAGGGGGCTCCGGGCTTTCTTT. The V and J genes are TRBV4-1 and TRBJ1-1, with TRBD1 matching over 8 bases. CDR3 length: 13 amino acids. V was clipped by 4 bases and J by 11 bases; unmatched bases: 9. Germline CDR1 MGHRA, CDR2 YSYEKL.